This section outlines one T cell receptor (beta chain) sequence together with its context. Its cognate antigen is unknown. These data are taken from a study of T-cell reconstitution after alpha-beta-depleted transplantation in children. Study outcomes and limitations: At around two months after transplant, the alpha-beta T cells were reportedly derived from several hundred expanded clones that came from non-depleted graft cells. Hyperexpanded clones declined; after one year, newly produced T cells mostly supplied diversity. Some patients showed high day-60 TCRbeta diversity, which derived from surviving recipient T cells and thymic progenitors.

CDR1 is KGHSH and CDR2 is LQKENI in the germline V gene. The CDR3 is 14 residues long. V was clipped by 3 bases and J by 5 bases, with 11 bases between them. Unique molecular identifiers were used to barcode this TCRbeta library. TCRdb reanalysed the PCR reads using MiXCR and keeps one entry per CDR3 protein. The sample gives 450,000 to 600,000 distinct CDR3 sequences, around 13% of which show up once; around 2.2% is in the top ten. This TCR derives from a male patient between 5 and 17 years old who had a stem cell transplant for acute myeloid leukemia, so the T cells may come from the graft donor. The source was PBMCs, mostly from graft donor cells, collected 360 days after TCRalphabeta/CD19-depleted stem cell transplant. The chain carries TRBV18 and TRBJ2-1; TRBD1 is a possible D gene (6 bases). The DNA of the CDR3 is TGTGCCAGCTCACCTGGGGGCATCCACAATGAGCAGTTCTTC. Protein: CASSPGGIHNEQFF.